This TCR delta chain comes out of a study of Vδ1+ human thymocytes. CDR3 length: 20 amino acids. V lost 3 bases and J 3 bases, leaving 29 bases between the germline ends. Germline lookup yields CDR1 TSWWSYY and CDR2 QGS. Concerning this clone itself: Its antigen remains unknown.

General study points: Thymic TRG and TRD repertoires appeared highly polyclonal.

Extracted RNA was reverse transcribed into cDNA. Multiplex PCR used pooled V-gene forward primers and a constant-region reverse primer to amplify CDR3s. TCRdb used CATT to re-call clones from the multiplex PCR reads. This table has about 75,000 delta-chain clones, 30% to 45% appearing once. This sequence was found in a boy in the first two years of life who had congenital heart surgery. The specimen was Vdelta1+ gamma-delta thymocytes from the thymus. Regarding subset: FACS-sorted CD3+ TCRalphabeta- TCRVdelta1+ TCRVdelta2- thymocytes. The chain couples TRDV1 to TRDJ1; D could derive from TRDD2 or TRDD3 (6 bases each). The chain's CDR3 is CALGDLPSPPYWASSDKLIF. For the CDR3, the DNA is TGTGCTCTTGGGGATCTACCTTCCCCTCCTTACTGGGCGTCTTCCGATAAACTCATCTTT.